This T cell receptor (beta chain) is drawn from a study of blood T cell repertoires in COVID-19. Study-wide background: Recovered Cohort 3 donors showed two negative PCRs, clearance, or symptom resolution.

Only a few counts were recorded for this clone. Produced via immunoSEQ multiplex PCR; TCRdb's table is partial and in-frame only. The sample yields 350,000 to 400,000 clones, around 87% seen once. Sequencing used PBMCs or T cells enriched from blood (not recorded which). The source is a man aged 40-49 years in a cohort exposed to, infected with or recovered from COVID-19 (not recorded which).

This chain's CDR3 is CASSFPGSYEQYF. As DNA, the CDR3 is TGTGCCAGCAGTTTTCCGGGATCCTACGAGCAGTACTTC. The gene calls are TRBV28 and TRBJ2-7; D might be TRBD2 (5 bases). V was pared by 3 bases and J by 1 base, with 7 bases between. Looked up from germline, CDR1 is MDHEN and CDR2 is SYDVKM. The CDR3 runs to 13 residues.